Shown below are 3 T cell receptor beta chains from a single sample sequenced in a study of T-cell memory formation after mild COVID-19. TCRdb re-called the 5' RACE reads through MiXCR, storing one row per CDR3 protein. Of just under 350,000 distinct CDR3 sequences in the sample, roughly 13% were seen once. The sequenced sample was PBMCs or a T cell subset sorted from them (not recorded which). The receptors originated from a man between 18 and 29 years old who had mild COVID-19 (a few samples of this study predate the infection). Cell type and time point are not known.

This clonotype was observed a handful of times. The rearrangement joins TRBV6-5 to TRBJ1-4, with TRBD1 matching 7 bases. Unmatched junction bases numbered 6, after V lost 6 bases and J lost 5 bases. The CDR3 contains 14 residues. The germline V gene has CDR1 MNHEY and CDR2 SVGAGI. CDR3 residues: CASSRGQRNEKLFF. Here the CDR3 DNA reads TGTGCCAGCAGCCGGGGACAGAGAAATGAAAAACTGTTTTTT.

This chain joins TRBV10-3 and TRBJ2-7, with unresolved D. Germline CDR1 reads ENHRY; CDR2 reads SYGVKD. This CDR3 is 12 amino acids long. Trimming stripped 2 bases from V and 4 bases from J, with 6 bases between. The CDR3 loop is CAISEGPYEQYF. CDR3 bases: TGTGCCATCAGTGAGGGTCCTTACGAGCAGTACTTC.

This clonotype showed up just a few times. The chain carries TRBV19 and TRBJ2-7; D unclear. Germline CDR1 is LNHDA and CDR2 is SQIVND (reference sequence). The V end was cut by 6 bases, the J end by 3 bases, with 12 bases between. The CDR3 contains 13 residues. The CDR3: CASSQYVSYEQYF. The CDR3 DNA reads TGTGCCAGTAGCCAGTATGTCAGCTACGAGCAGTACTTC. Full variable domain (remainder filled in from reference TRBV19 and TRBJ2-7): DGGITQSPKYLFRKEGQNVTLSCEQNLNHDAMYWYRQDPGQGLRLIYYSQIVNDFQKGDIAEGYSVSREKKESFPLTVTSAQKNPTAFYLCASSQYVSYEQYFGPGTRLTVT.